Below are 8 T cell receptor beta chains sequenced from a single sample in a study of CD8+ T cells in alopecia areata (dated by TCRdb to the late 2010s). Libraries were built with the immunoSEQ multiplex PCR assay. RNA was extracted from all samples and reverse transcribed into cDNA, which served as template for TCR sequencing. TCRdb took over this immuneACCESS table, retaining in-frame rearrangements with V and J assigned. Such tables are incomplete; in checked studies, under half of the missing clones stem from an unresolved V gene, and the remainder is unexplained. Within this sample are some 170,000 clones, with approximately 59% of them counted one time only. The top ten clones comprise 16% of the sample. The treatment or condition label, as the study defines it: oral pan-JAK inhibitor, 5-10 mg twice daily. Sequencing was performed on CD4+ T cells sorted from blood, taken between weeks 55 and 70, from a patient treated with tofacitinib. The receptors were sampled from a human donor with alopecia areata.

The J gene is TRBJ2-5, the V gene TRBV29-1; D is unclear. Germline assignment: CDR1 SQVTM and CDR2 ANQGSEA. Trimming stripped 8 bases from V and 3 bases from J, with 13 bases between. This CDR3 contains 12 residues. The DNA for the CDR3 is TGCAGCTTTCGAGAGTTCGAAGAGACCCAGTACTTC. It codes for CSFREFEETQYF. The full variable domain, in which reference TRBV29-1 and TRBJ2-5 provide the parts outside the CDR3, is SAVISQKPSRDICQRGTSLTIQCQVDSQVTMMFWYRQQPGQSLTLIATANQGSEATYESGFVIDKFPISRPNLTFSTLTVSNMSPEDSSIYLCSFREFEETQYFGPGTRLLVL.

CDR3 amino acids: CSAGEGLAQYF. CDR3 nucleotide sequence: TGCAGTGCTGGGGAAGGGCTGGCCCAGTACTTC. The chain is built from TRBV20-1 and TRBJ2-5; no clear D gene. V was shortened by 5 bases and J by 9 bases, with 13 bases between the two germline ends. The CDR3 consists of 11 residues. Per the germline V gene, CDR1 is DFQATT and CDR2 is SNEGSKA (reference sequence).

The CDR3 coding sequence is TGTGCCAGCTCAACGGTGAGGGCCACTGAAGCTTTCTTT. Its translation is CASSTVRATEAFF. The V call is TRBV18, the J call TRBJ1-1; D gene ambiguous. The V gene's germline CDR1 is KGHSH and CDR2 LQKENI. This CDR3 region has 13 residues. V was pared by 5 bases and J by 4 bases, with 11 bases between.

Concerning this clone itself: This is likely an artifact of a read error, given a far larger clone one base away. Other DNA sequences in this sample translate to the same CDR3. Written as DNA, the CDR3 is TGTGCCAGCAGTGAGCTGGAGAACACTGAAGCTTTCTTT. Translated, it gives CASSELENTEAFF. V gene TRBV2 combines with J gene TRBJ1-1; no firm D call. V was trimmed by 3 bases and J by 1 base, leaving 6 bases between them. Germline assignment: CDR1 SNHLY and CDR2 FYNNEI. The CDR3 has 13 amino acids.

The chain recombines TRBV6-5 with TRBJ1-6; tentative D call: TRBD1 (6 bases). V dropped 6 bases and J dropped 10 bases, with 13 bases sitting between them. The CDR3 has 13 residues. Germline V lookup: CDR1 MNHEY, CDR2 SVGAGI. In DNA, the CDR3 is TGTGCCAGCAGGAAACAGGGTGGGTCACCCCTCCACTTT. The encoded protein is CASRKQGGSPLHF.

The genes are TRBV4-1 and TRBJ1-4; a possible D gene is TRBD1 (5 bases). With 3 bases removed from V and 10 bases from J, the gap between germline ends came to 15 bases. Germline V lookup: CDR1 MGHRA, CDR2 YSYEKL. This CDR3 is built from 14 residues. The CDR3 bases are TGCGCCAGCAGCCATGAGGGGAGCTTCGCAAAACTGTTTTTT. Its translation: CASSHEGSFAKLFF.

The CDR3 DNA is TGTGCCATCAGGCCCGCGCGGCTAGCGGGGGGACCTACCTACGAGCAGTACTTC. This sequence encodes CAIRPARLAGGPTYEQYF. The gene calls are TRBV10-3 and TRBJ2-7, with 11 bases fitting TRBD2. CDR1 ENHRY and CDR2 SYGVKD come from the germline V gene. V gave up 6 bases and J gave up 2 bases; unmatched junction bases: 15. This CDR3 has 18 residues.

Only a few counts were recorded for this clone. The genes are TRBV29-1 and TRBJ2-1, with TRBD2 as a possible D gene (5 bases). The CDR3 runs 18 residues. Trimming pared 2 bases from V and 3 bases from J, leaving 23 bases between. Germline loops: CDR1 SQVTM, CDR2 ANQGSEA. The CDR3 DNA reads as TGCAGCGTTGAAACCGCCGCACAACGGCTAGCCGACTACAATGAGCAGTTCTTC. Protein: CSVETAAQRLADYNEQFF.